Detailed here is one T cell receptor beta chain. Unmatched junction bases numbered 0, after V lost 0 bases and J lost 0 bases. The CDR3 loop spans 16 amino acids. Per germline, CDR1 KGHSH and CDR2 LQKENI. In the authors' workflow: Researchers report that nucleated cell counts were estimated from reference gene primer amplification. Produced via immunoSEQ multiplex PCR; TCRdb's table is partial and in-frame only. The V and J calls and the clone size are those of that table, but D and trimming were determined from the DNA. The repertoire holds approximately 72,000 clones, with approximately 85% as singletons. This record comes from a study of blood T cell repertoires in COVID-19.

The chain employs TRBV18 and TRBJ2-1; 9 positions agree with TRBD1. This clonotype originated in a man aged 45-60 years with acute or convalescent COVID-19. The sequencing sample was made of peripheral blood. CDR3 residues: CASSPPTGGSYNEQFF. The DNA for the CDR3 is TGTGCCAGCTCACCACCGACAGGGGGCTCCTACAATGAGCAGTTCTTC.